Sequencing of this TCR beta chain was carried out in a study of T cell changes during pregnancy in multiple sclerosis. Assay: immunoSEQ multiplex PCR; the TCRdb copy retains only in-frame clones and omits some. The table has approximately 100,000 clones, 90% to 95% seen once. Germline loops: CDR1 SGHDT, CDR2 YYEEEE. CDR3 size: 15 residues. The J segment lost 0 bases and the V segment lost 4 bases, leaving 4 bases of the junction unmatched. The rearrangement joins TRBV5-6 to TRBJ2-7, with 10 bases matching TRBD2. The receptor's source is a female donor with multiple sclerosis, enrolled in a pregnancy study. Here the sequenced sample was peripheral blood, taken after pregnancy. The CDR3 coding sequence is TGTGCCAGCAGCCCTCAGCGGGGGGGCTCCTACGAGCAGTACTTC. It encodes CASSPQRGGSYEQYF. Full variable domain (remainder filled in from reference TRBV5-6 and TRBJ2-7): DAGVTQSPTHLIKTRGQQVTLRCSPKSGHDTVSWYQQALGQGPQFIFQYYEEEERQRGNFPDRFSGHQFPNYSSELNVNALLLGDSALYLCASSPQRGGSYEQYFGPGTRLTVT.